This passage covers 2 T cell receptor beta chains from one sample sequenced in a study of graft-versus-host responses after intestinal transplantation. These TCRs are of unknown antigen specificity. Measured with immunoSEQ multiplex PCR; TCRdb has only the in-frame clones, and not every one. The repertoire consists of about 100,000 clones, with about 90% occurring once and the leading ten covering around 1%. Sequencing was performed on unstimulated CD4+ T cells sorted from spleen or lymph node cells, taken before transplant. These TCRs come from a human donor who was the organ donor for an intestinal transplant.

A remark on this clone: This sample includes further DNA sequences coding for the same CDR3. This chain uses TRBV30 with TRBJ1-5; D is unresolved. The CDR3 has 14 residues. Between the trimmed V and J ends, which lost 0 bases and 3 bases, there was a span of 9 bases. Germline-derived CDR1 and CDR2 are GTSNPN and SVGIG (reference sequence). The CDR3 here is CAWSVRRDNQPQHF. The CDR3 DNA follows: TGTGCCTGGAGTGTAAGGAGAGACAATCAGCCCCAGCATTTT.

The CDR3 region has the DNA TGTGCCAGCAGCCCCCCGTCGAATGAGCAGTTCTTC. Translated: CASSPPSNEQFF. The V gene is TRBV4-2, the J gene TRBJ2-1, with D unclear. Germline lookup yields CDR1 LGHNA and CDR2 YNFKEQ. Between the trimmed V and J ends, which lost 4 bases and 7 bases, there was a span of 8 bases. The CDR3 totals 12 residues.